This T cell receptor (beta chain) comes out of a study of control samples from healthy donors and cancer patients. Measured with immunoSEQ multiplex PCR; TCRdb has only the in-frame clones, and not every one. The data hold 90,000 to 100,000 clones, with 79% observed a single time. With V trimmed by 3 bases and J by 11 bases, 8 bases remained unmatched. CDR3 length equals 13 residues. In germline, CDR1 is ENHRY, CDR2 SYGVKD. The V gene is TRBV10-3, the J gene TRBJ1-1; 8 nucleotides line up with TRBD1. The sample taken for sequencing was blood. The clonotype was recovered from a woman in her 30s in good health. The CDR3 spells CAISDGDRRTAFF. For the CDR3, the DNA is TGTGCCATCAGTGATGGGGACAGGAGGACGGCTTTCTTT.